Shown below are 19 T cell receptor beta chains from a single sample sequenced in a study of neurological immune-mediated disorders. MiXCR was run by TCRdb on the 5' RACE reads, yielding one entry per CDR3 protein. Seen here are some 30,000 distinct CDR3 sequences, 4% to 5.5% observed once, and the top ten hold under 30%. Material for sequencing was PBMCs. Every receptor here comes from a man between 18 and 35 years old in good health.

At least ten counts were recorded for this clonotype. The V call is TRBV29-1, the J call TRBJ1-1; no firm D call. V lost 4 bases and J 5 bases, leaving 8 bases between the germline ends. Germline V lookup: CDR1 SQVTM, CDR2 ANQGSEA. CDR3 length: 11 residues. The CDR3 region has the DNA TGCAGCGTTGGGCAGAGAACTGAAGCTTTCTTT. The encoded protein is CSVGQRTEAFF. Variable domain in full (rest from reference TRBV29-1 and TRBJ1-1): SAVISQKPSRDICQRGTSLTIQCQVDSQVTMMFWYRQQPGQSLTLIATANQGSEATYESGFVIDKFPISRPNLTFSTLTVSNMSPEDSSIYLCSVGQRTEAFFGQGTRLTVV.

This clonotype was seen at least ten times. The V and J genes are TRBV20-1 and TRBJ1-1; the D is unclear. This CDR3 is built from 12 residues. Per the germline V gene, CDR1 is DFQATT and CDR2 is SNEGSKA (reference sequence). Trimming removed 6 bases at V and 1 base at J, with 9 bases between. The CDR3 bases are TGCAGTGCGCCTAGGTGGAACACTGAAGCTTTCTTT. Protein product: CSAPRWNTEAFF.

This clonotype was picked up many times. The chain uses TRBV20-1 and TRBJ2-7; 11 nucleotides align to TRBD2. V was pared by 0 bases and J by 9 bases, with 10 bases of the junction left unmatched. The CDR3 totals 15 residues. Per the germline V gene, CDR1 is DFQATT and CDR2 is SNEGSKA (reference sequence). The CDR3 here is CSAREWGLAASGQYF. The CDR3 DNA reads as TGCAGTGCTAGAGAGTGGGGACTAGCGGCTTCGGGGCAGTACTTC.

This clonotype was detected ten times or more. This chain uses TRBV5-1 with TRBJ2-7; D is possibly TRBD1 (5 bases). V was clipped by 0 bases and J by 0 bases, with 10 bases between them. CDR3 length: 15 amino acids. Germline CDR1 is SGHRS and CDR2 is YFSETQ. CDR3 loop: CASSLGRAISYEQYF. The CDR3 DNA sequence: TGCGCCAGCAGCTTGGGCAGGGCAATCTCCTACGAGCAGTACTTC.

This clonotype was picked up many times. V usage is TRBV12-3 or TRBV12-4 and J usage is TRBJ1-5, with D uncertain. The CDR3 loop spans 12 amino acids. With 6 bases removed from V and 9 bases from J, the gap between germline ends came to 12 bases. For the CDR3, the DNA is TGTGCCAGCAGGACGGATTCAACGCCCCAGCATTTT. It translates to CASRTDSTPQHF.

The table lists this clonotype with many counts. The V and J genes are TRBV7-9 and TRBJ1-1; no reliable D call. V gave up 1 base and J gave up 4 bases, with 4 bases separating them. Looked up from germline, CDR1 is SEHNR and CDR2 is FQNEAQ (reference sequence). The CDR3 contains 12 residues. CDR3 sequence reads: CASSLVVTEAFF. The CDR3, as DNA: TGTGCCAGCAGCTTAGTTGTCACTGAAGCTTTCTTT.

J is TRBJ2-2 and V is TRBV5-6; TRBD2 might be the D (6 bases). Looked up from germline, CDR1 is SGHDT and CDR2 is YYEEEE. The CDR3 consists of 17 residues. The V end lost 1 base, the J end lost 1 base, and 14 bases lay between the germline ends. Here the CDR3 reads CASSLMAGTLNTGELFF. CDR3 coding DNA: TGTGCCAGCAGCTTGATGGCGGGGACCCTGAACACCGGGGAGCTGTTTTTT.

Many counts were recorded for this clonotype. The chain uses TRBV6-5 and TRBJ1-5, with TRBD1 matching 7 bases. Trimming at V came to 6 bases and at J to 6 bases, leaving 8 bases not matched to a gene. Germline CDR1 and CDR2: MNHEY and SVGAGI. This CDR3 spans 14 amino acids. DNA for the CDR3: TGTGCCAGCAGACCCGACAGGGTCGGTCAGCCCCAGCATTTT. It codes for CASRPDRVGQPQHF.

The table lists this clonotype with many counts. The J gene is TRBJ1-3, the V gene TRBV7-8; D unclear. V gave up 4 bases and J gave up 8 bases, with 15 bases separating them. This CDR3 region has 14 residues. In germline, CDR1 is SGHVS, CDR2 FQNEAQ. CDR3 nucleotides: TGTGCCAGCAGCTCCGGCCCCGTCCCGGACACCATATATTTT. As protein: CASSSGPVPDTIYF.

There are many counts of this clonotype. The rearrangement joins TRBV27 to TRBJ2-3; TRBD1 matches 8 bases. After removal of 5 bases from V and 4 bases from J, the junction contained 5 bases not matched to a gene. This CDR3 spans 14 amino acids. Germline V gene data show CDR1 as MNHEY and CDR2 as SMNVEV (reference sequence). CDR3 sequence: CASSLDREPDTQYF. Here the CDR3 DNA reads TGTGCCAGCAGTCTGGACAGGGAGCCAGATACGCAGTATTTT.

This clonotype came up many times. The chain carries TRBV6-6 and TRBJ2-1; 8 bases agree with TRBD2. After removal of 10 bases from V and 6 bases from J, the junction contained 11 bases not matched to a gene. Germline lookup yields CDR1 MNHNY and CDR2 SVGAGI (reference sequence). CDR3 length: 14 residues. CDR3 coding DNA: TGTGCCACCACGCGCGATAGCGGGGCCAATGAGCAGTTCTTC. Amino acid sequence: CATTRDSGANEQFF.

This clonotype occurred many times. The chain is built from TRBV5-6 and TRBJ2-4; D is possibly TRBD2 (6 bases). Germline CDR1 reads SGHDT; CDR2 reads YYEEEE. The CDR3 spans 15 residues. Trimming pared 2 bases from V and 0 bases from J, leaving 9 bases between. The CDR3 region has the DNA TGTGCCAGCAGCTTTTGGGGACTAGCCAAAAACATTCAGTACTTC. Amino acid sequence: CASSFWGLAKNIQYF.

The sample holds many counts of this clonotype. The CDR3 region has the DNA TGTGCCAGCAGTGAAAACCGGGGGAATTTGGGCAATCAGCCCCAGCATTTT. Amino acid sequence: CASSENRGNLGNQPQHF. The chain is built from TRBV2 and TRBJ1-5; perhaps TRBD1 as D (5 bases). The CDR3 extends over 17 amino acids. The germline CDR1 and CDR2 sequences are SNHLY and FYNNEI. Trimming took 2 bases from V and 2 from J, leaving 16 bases between them.

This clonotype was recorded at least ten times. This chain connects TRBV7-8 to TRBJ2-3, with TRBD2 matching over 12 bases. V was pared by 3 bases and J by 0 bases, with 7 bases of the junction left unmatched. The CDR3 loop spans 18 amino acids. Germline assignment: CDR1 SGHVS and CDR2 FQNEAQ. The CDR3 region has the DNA TGTGCCAGCAGCTTGTATCGGGGACTAGCGGGTAGCACAGATACGCAGTATTTT. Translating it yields CASSLYRGLAGSTDTQYF.

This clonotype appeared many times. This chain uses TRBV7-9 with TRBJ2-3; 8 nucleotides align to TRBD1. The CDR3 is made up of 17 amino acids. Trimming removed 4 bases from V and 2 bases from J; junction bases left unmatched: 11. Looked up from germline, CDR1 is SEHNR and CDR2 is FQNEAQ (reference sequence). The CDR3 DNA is TGTGCCAGCAGCTCACAACTCCTGGACAGGGACACAGATACGCAGTATTTT. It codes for CASSSQLLDRDTDTQYF. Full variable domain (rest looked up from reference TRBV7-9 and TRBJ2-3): DTGVSQNPRHKITKRGQNVTFRCDPISEHNRLYWYRQTLGQGPEFLTYFQNEAQLEKSRLLSDRFSAERPKGSFSTLEIQRTEQGDSAMYLCASSSQLLDRDTDTQYFGPGTRLTVL.

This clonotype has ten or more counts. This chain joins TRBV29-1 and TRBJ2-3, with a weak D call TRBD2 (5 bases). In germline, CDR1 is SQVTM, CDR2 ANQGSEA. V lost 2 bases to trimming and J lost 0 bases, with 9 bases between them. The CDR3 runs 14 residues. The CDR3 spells CSVERGYSTDTQYF. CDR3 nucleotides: TGCAGCGTTGAAAGAGGGTACAGCACAGATACGCAGTATTTT.

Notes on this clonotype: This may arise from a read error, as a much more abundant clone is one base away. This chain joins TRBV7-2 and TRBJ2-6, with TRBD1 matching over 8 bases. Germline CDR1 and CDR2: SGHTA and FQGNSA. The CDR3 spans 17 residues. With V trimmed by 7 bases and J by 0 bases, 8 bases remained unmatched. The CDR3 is CASIPGQVSSGANVLTF. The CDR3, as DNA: TGTGCCAGCATCCCGGGACAGGTGAGCTCTGGGGCCAACGTCCTGACTTTC.

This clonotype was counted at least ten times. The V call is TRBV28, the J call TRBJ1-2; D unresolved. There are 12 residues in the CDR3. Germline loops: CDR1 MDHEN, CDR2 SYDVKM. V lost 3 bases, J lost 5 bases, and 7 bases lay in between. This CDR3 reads CASSFRSYGYTF. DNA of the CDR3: TGTGCCAGCAGTTTTCGATCGTATGGCTACACCTTC.

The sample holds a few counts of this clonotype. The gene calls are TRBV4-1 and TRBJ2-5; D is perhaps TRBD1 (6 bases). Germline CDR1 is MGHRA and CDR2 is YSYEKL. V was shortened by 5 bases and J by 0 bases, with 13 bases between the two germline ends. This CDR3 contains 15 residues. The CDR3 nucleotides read TGCGCCAGCAGCTTGGGGGCGGTCTACCAAGAGACCCAGTACTTC. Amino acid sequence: CASSLGAVYQETQYF.